This TCR beta chain was retrieved from a study of radiotherapy plus CTLA-4 blockade in lung cancer. Overall study context: An objective response was seen in 15% to 20% of patients, and disease control in about 31%. Study-wide results and limits: After treatment with radiotherapy plus ipilimumab, TCR clones that came from the tumor expanded in blood. Alongside interferon-beta, early blood T cell clone dynamics were reportedly the best predictor of response.

From germline, CDR1 is SGHTA and CDR2 FQGNSA. The CDR3 extends over 15 amino acids. For this clone: Its antigen remains unidentified.

Measured with immunoSEQ multiplex PCR; TCRdb has only the in-frame clones, and not every one. The table has under 55,000 clones, around four fifths seen once. This clonotype was sampled from a human donor with non-small cell lung cancer who had stable disease on radiotherapy plus ipilimumab. The sample here was peripheral blood, taken from a patient treated with radiotherapy plus ipilimumab. The chain links TRBV7-2 to TRBJ2-5, with 9 bases matching TRBD2. The J call is uncertain, as TRBJ2-7 better fits the DNA end. The CDR3 sequence: CASSLVPSGKYEQYF. CDR3 DNA: TGTGCCAGCAGCTTAGTTCCTAGCGGGAAGTACGAGCAGTACTTC.